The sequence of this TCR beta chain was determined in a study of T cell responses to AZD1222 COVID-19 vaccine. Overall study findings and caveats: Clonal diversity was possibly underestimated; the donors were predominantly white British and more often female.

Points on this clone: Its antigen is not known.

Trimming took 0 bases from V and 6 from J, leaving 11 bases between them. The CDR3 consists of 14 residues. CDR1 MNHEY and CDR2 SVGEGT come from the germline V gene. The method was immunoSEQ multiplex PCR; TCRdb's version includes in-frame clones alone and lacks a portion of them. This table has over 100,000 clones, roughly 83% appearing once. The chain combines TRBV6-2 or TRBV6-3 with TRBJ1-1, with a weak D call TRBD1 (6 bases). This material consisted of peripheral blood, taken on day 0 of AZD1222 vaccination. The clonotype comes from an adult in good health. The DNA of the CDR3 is TGTGCCAGCAGTTACTCGAGGGGGGCAGCTGAAGCTTTCTTT. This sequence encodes CASSYSRGAAEAFF.